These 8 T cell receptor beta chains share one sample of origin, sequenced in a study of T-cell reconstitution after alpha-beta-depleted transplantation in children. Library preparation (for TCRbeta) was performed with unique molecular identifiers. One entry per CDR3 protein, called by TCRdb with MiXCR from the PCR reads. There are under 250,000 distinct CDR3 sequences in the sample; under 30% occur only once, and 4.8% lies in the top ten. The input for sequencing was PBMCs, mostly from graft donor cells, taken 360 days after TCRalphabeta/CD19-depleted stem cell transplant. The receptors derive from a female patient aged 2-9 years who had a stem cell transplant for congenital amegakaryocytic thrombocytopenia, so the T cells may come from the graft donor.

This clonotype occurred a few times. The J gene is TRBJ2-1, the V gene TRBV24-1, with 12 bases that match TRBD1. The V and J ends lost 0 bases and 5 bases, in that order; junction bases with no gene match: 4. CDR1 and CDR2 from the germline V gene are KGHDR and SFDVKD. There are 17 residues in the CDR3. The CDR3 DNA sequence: TGTGCCACCAGTGATTTGCCGGGACAGGGGGCGCACAATGAGCAGTTCTTC. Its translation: CATSDLPGQGAHNEQFF.

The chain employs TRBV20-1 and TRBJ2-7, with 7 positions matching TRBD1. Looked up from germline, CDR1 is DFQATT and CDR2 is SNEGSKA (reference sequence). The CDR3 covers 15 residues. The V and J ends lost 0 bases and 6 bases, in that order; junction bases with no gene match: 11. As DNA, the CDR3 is TGCAGTGCTAGAGATCTAGGGAGAGGGGGCATCGAGCAGTACTTC. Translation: CSARDLGRGGIEQYF.

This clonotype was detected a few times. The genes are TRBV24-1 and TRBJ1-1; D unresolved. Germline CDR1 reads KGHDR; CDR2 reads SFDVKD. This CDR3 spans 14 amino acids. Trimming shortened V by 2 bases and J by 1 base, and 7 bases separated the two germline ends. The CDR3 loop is CATSDSGRNTEAFF. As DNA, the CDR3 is TGTGCCACCAGTGATTCCGGGAGGAACACTGAAGCTTTCTTT.

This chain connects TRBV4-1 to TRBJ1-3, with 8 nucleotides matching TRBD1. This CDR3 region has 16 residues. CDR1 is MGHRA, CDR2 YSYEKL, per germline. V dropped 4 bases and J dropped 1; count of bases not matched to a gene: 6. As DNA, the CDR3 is TGCGCCAGCAGCCCGGGGACAGGTCGGTCTGGAAACACCATATATTTT. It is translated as CASSPGTGRSGNTIYF.

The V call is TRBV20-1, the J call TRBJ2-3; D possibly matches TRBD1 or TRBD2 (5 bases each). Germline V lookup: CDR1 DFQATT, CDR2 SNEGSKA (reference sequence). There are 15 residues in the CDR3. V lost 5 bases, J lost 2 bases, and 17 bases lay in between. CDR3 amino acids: CSALPAGTNTDTQYF. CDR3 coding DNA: TGCAGTGCTCTCCCCGCCGGGACGAACACAGATACGCAGTATTTT.

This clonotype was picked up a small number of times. The CDR3 region is CSVLGSRVEEQYF. The CDR3 DNA sequence: TGCAGCGTTCTCGGGAGCCGGGTGGAGGAGCAGTACTTC. This chain uses TRBV29-1 with TRBJ2-7; perhaps TRBD2 as D (6 bases). CDR3 length: 13 amino acids. The germline V gene encodes CDR1 SQVTM and CDR2 ANQGSEA. The germline V and J ends were trimmed by 5 bases and 7 bases, with 18 bases remaining between them.

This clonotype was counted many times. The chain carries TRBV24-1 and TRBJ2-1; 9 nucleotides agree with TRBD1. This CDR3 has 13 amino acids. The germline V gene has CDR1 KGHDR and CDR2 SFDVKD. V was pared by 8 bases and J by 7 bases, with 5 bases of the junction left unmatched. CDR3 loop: CATTGTGRNEQFF. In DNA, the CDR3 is TGTGCCACCACTGGGACAGGGAGAAATGAGCAGTTCTTC.

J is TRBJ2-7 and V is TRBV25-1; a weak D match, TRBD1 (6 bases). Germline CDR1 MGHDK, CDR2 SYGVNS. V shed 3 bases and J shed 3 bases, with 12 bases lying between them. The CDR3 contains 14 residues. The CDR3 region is CASSDPGDHYEQYF. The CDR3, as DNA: TGTGCCAGCAGTGATCCAGGGGATCACTACGAGCAGTACTTC.